These T cell receptor beta chains were read from a single sample in a study of lymphopenia after photon versus proton radiotherapy. Libraries were prepared by immunoSEQ multiplex PCR; TCRdb keeps only in-frame clonotypes and omits some of them. Of 65,000 or so clones in the sample, around 90% were seen once. This material consisted of peripheral blood, taken from a patient treated with proton-based radiotherapy. The origin of the receptors is an elderly man with esophageal cancer. Each CDR3 is given with its conserved first and last residue. D genes are given only for firm matches. Expanded clones are given a class, and other clones once, few, many or no size at all.

D: NA
J: TRBJ2-2
size: few
V: TRBV4-3
CDR3: CASSQEWRALGPGELFF
DNA: TGCGCCAGCAGCCAAGAATGGCGGGCCTTGGGTCCCGGGGAGCTGTTTTTT

D: TRBD1
J: TRBJ1-2
size: few
V: TRBV19
CDR3: CASRSTRSGRTGRGYTF
DNA: TGTGCCAGTAGATCCACCCGTTCGGGAAGGACAGGACGTGGCTACACCTTC

D: NA
J: TRBJ2-7
size: NA
V: TRBV7-2
CDR3: CASSPGTFSYEQYF
DNA: TGTGCCAGCAGCCCCGGGACGTTTTCCTACGAGCAGTACTTC

D: NA
J: TRBJ1-1
size: NA
V: TRBV18
CDR3: CASSPQGGIGEAFF
DNA: TGTGCCAGCTCACCACAGGGTGGAATTGGAGAAGCTTTCTTT

D: TRBD2
J: TRBJ2-7
size: NA
V: TRBV27
CDR3: CASRQTSGRAGYEQYF
DNA: TGTGCCAGCAGACAAACTAGCGGGAGGGCCGGGTACGAGCAGTACTTC

D: NA
J: TRBJ1-5
size: NA
V: TRBV10-2
CDR3: CASSESPFRRSNQPQHF
DNA: TGCGCCAGCAGTGAGTCTCCCTTTCGAAGGAGCAATCAGCCCCAGCATTTT

D: TRBD2
J: TRBJ2-1
size: once
V: TRBV6-6
CDR3: CASAPGSGSGNEQFF
DNA: TGTGCCAGTGCCCCGGGGAGCGGGAGTGGTAATGAGCAGTTCTTC

D: NA
J: TRBJ1-1
size: NA
V: TRBV9
CDR3: CASSVVQANTEAFF
DNA: TGTGCCAGCAGCGTAGTCCAGGCGAACACTGAAGCTTTCTTT

D: TRBD1
J: TRBJ2-2
size: NA
V: TRBV7-2
CDR3: CASSRRDRAAGELFF
DNA: TGTGCCAGCAGTCGACGGGACAGGGCCGCCGGGGAGCTGTTTTTT

D: TRBD2
J: TRBJ2-7
size: NA
V: TRBV6-5
CDR3: CASSYEAGVYEQYF
DNA: TGTGCCAGCAGTTACGAAGCGGGAGTCTACGAGCAGTACTTC

D: TRBD2
J: TRBJ2-7
size: NA
V: TRBV29-1
CDR3: CSVELPSGRDYEQYF
DNA: TGCAGCGTGGAGCTTCCTAGCGGGAGGGACTACGAGCAGTACTTC

D: NA
J: TRBJ2-3
size: NA
V: TRBV5-5
CDR3: CASSPGVAGTDTQYF
DNA: TGTGCCAGCAGCCCGGGCGTGGCAGGTACAGATACGCAGTATTTT

D: TRBD1
J: TRBJ2-2
size: NA
V: TRBV7-9
CDR3: CASSLDRGRNGELFF
DNA: TGTGCCAGCAGCTTAGACAGGGGGCGGAACGGGGAGCTGTTTTTT

D: TRBD2
J: TRBJ2-7
size: NA
V: TRBV5-1
CDR3: CASSLGDSLAGGEQYF
DNA: TGCGCCAGCAGCTTGGGGGACAGCCTAGCGGGAGGCGAGCAGTACTTC

D: NA
J: TRBJ1-2
size: NA
V: TRBV7-2
CDR3: CASSLGILFSYTF
DNA: TGTGCCAGCAGCTTAGGGATCCTCTTCAGCTACACCTTC

D: TRBD1
J: TRBJ1-4
size: NA
V: TRBV5-1
CDR3: CASSFLQGADEKLFF
DNA: TGCGCCAGCAGCTTTCTACAGGGGGCTGATGAAAAACTGTTTTTT

D: TRBD1
J: TRBJ2-1
size: NA
V: TRBV2
CDR3: CASRRGQGQVTSNEQFF
DNA: TGTGCCAGCAGGAGGGGTCAGGGACAGGTCACTTCAAATGAGCAGTTCTTC

D: TRBD2
J: TRBJ2-7
size: NA
V: TRBV30
CDR3: CAWSVYGGSSYEQYF
DNA: TGTGCCTGGAGTGTTTATGGCGGGAGCTCCTACGAGCAGTACTTC

D: TRBD2
J: TRBJ2-7
size: NA
V: TRBV4-2
CDR3: CASSQVPGGEYEQYF
DNA: TGTGCCAGCAGCCAAGTCCCCGGGGGGGAGTACGAGCAGTACTTC

D: TRBD2
J: TRBJ2-3
size: NA
V: TRBV4-2
CDR3: CASSLPVREGMDTQYF
DNA: TGTGCCAGCAGCCTACCGGTGCGGGAGGGGATGGATACGCAGTATTTT

D: NA
J: TRBJ1-6
size: NA
V: TRBV4-2
CDR3: CASSQAGLGGSPLHF
DNA: TGTGCCAGCAGCCAAGCAGGGCTAGGAGGTTCACCCCTCCACTTT

D: TRBD2
J: TRBJ2-1
size: NA
V: TRBV30
CDR3: CAWSVLFAGVGTNEQFF
DNA: TGTGCCTGGAGTGTACTGTTCGCGGGAGTGGGCACCAATGAGCAGTTCTTC

D: TRBD2
J: TRBJ2-1
size: NA
V: TRBV19
CDR3: CASSEREGFYNEQFF
DNA: TGTGCCAGTAGTGAGCGGGAGGGTTTCTACAATGAGCAGTTCTTC

D: TRBD2
J: TRBJ2-3
size: NA
V: TRBV4-2
CDR3: CASSQEASGVTDTQYF
DNA: TGTGCCAGCAGCCAAGAGGCTAGCGGGGTTACAGATACGCAGTATTTT

D: TRBD2
J: TRBJ2-5
size: NA
V: TRBV30
CDR3: CAWTAGAPETQYF
DNA: TGTGCCTGGACAGCGGGAGCCCCCGAGACCCAGTACTTC

D: TRBD1
J: TRBJ1-1
size: NA
V: TRBV6-5
CDR3: CASSYLSGGGTEAFF
DNA: TGTGCCAGCAGTTACCTTTCAGGGGGTGGGACTGAAGCTTTCTTT

D: NA
J: TRBJ2-5
size: once
V: TRBV10-3
CDR3: CAISVRIPGQETQYF
DNA: TGTGCCATCAGTGTGAGGATCCCCGGGCAAGAGACCCAGTACTTC